This TCR beta chain appears in the sequencing data of a study of blood T cell repertoires in COVID-19. Background on the study: The samples span acute and convalescent COVID-19 from the United States, Italy and Spain. Sources were T cells, B-cell-depleted T cells, or PBMCs; the material itself was cDNA or gDNA.

Deletions cut 7 bases from V and 5 bases from J, with 20 bases between. The CDR3 extends over 15 amino acids. Per germline, CDR1 MGHDK and CDR2 SYGVNS. Those enrolled, adults aged roughly 18 to 95 years, came from some 25 US areas. Per the original methods: Nucleated cell number was recorded as an estimate derived from reference gene primer amplification. Measured with immunoSEQ multiplex PCR; TCRdb has only the in-frame clones, and not every one. That table gives V, J and clone size, and the DNA gave D and trimming. The sample consists of approximately 230,000 clones, approximately 84% of them appearing once.

This TCR derives from a man aged 40-49 years who had recovered from COVID-19. The rearrangement joins TRBV25-1 to TRBJ2-5; TRBD2 might be the D (5 bases). Sequencing was performed on PBMCs or T cells enriched from blood (not recorded which). The CDR3 loop is CASNRPEGRGETQYF. CDR3 DNA: TGTGCCAGCAACCGGCCCGAGGGCCGAGGGGAGACCCAGTACTTC.